This passage covers 30 T cell receptor beta chains from one sample sequenced in a study of CD8 T cells in Susac syndrome. The RNA, about 0.5 to 1 ug, was put through reverse transcription using random hexamers. TCRdb re-called the immunoSEQ multiplex PCR reads through MiXCR, storing one row per CDR3 protein. The table lists 100,000 to 150,000 distinct CDR3 sequences, just over 90% of them singletons, with less than 0.4% in the top ten. The sequenced sample consisted of CD8+ T cells from PBMCs. The receptor source for this set is a human donor with multiple sclerosis.

This clonotype occurred once. The chain couples TRBV4-2 to TRBJ2-3, with D possibly called TRBD1 or TRBD2 (5 bases each). V gave up 2 bases and J gave up 2 bases, with 11 bases separating them. Germline values: CDR1 LGHNA, CDR2 YNFKEQ. This CDR3 is built from 15 residues. CDR3 sequence reads: CASSQWGRNTDTQYF. DNA of the CDR3: TGTGCCAGCAGCCAATGGGGGAGAAACACAGATACGCAGTATTTT.

As concerns this clonotype: The junction departs from the called germline gene at one end, perhaps through a read error. The chain has TRBV7-9 and TRBJ1-2; possibly TRBD1 for D (6 bases). CDR3 size: 12 residues. Germline V gene lookup returns CDR1 SEHNR and CDR2 FQNEAQ (reference sequence). The CDR3 DNA sequence: TGTGCCAGCAGTTTAGGGGGGGGTGGCTACACCTTC. The encoded protein is CASSLGGGGYTF.

The CDR3 sequence: CASSEARAGRDYGYTF. The CDR3 DNA reads TGTGCCAGCAGTGAAGCGAGGGCAGGGAGGGACTATGGCTACACCTTC. This rearrangement joins TRBV6-1 to TRBJ1-2; tentative D call: TRBD1 (5 bases). This CDR3 comprises 16 residues. Per the germline V gene, CDR1 is MNHNS and CDR2 is SASEGT. Trimming removed 0 bases at V and 3 bases at J, with 14 bases between.

This rearrangement joins TRBV6-6 to TRBJ2-1, with a possible D match to TRBD1 (6 bases). CDR3 length equals 15 residues. V lost 6 bases, J lost 4 bases, and 16 bases lay in between. Germline loops: CDR1 MNHNY, CDR2 SVGAGI (reference sequence). The CDR3 coding sequence is TGTGCCAGCAGCTCCCTTGGGCAGGGGTACAATGAGCAGTTCTTC. Translating it yields CASSSLGQGYNEQFF.

The chain carries TRBV28 and TRBJ2-2, with D possibly matching TRBD1 (6 bases). The germline gives CDR1 MDHEN, CDR2 SYDVKM. The length of the CDR3 is 15 residues. Trimming removed 5 bases from V and 4 bases from J, with 14 bases in between. The CDR3 region is CASSPVQGITGELFF. For the CDR3, the DNA is TGTGCCAGCAGTCCAGTGCAGGGGATCACCGGGGAGCTGTTTTTT.

The chain couples TRBV14 to TRBJ2-1; TRBD2 aligns across 10 bases. The CDR3 has 15 amino acids. Germline trimming cut 2 bases from V and 3 bases from J; bases unmatched to any gene: 1. Germline assignment: CDR1 SGHDN and CDR2 FVKESK. The CDR3: CASSQRLAGYNEQFF. CDR3 DNA: TGTGCCAGCAGCCAACGACTAGCGGGCTACAATGAGCAGTTCTTC.

V is TRBV6-1 and J is TRBJ2-2; D may match TRBD1 or TRBD2 (5 bases each). The CDR3 is made up of 16 amino acids. Deletions cut 5 bases from V and 6 bases from J, with 19 bases between. Germline V gene data show CDR1 as MNHNS and CDR2 as SASEGT. CDR3 bases: TGTGCCAGCAGTCTCCACCCCCGAGGGGTGGCCGGGGAGCTGTTTTTT. This codes for CASSLHPRGVAGELFF.

This clonotype was counted between two and nine times. The genes are TRBV24-1 and TRBJ2-5; D gene ambiguous. The ends were cut back, 5 bases at V and 3 bases at J, with 6 bases in the middle. CDR3 size: 12 residues. Germline lookup yields CDR1 KGHDR and CDR2 SFDVKD. CDR3 sequence (DNA): TGTGCCACCAGTGGCTACAAAGAGACCCAGTACTTC. Encoded protein: CATSGYKETQYF.

This rearrangement joins TRBV9 to TRBJ2-5; a weak D match, TRBD2 (5 bases). Between the trimmed V and J ends, which lost 0 bases and 1 base, there was a span of 13 bases. Germline CDR1 SGDLS, CDR2 YYNGEE. The CDR3 runs to 16 residues. CDR3: CASSVGGMRSQETQYF. In DNA, the CDR3 is TGTGCCAGCAGCGTAGGAGGGATGAGATCCCAAGAGACCCAGTACTTC.

The chain employs TRBV6-1 and TRBJ2-7, with D possibly TRBD1 on 6 matching bases. This CDR3 is 13 amino acids long. CDR1 and CDR2 from the germline V gene are MNHNS and SASEGT. V lost 4 bases to trimming and J lost 4 bases, with 11 bases between them. The CDR3 DNA reads TGTGCCAGCAGTGGGGGGCTAAATTACGAGCAGTACTTC. Protein sequence: CASSGGLNYEQYF.

This sequence joins TRBV4-1 and TRBJ2-7; TRBD1 matches at 8 bases. The CDR3 extends over 15 amino acids. The J segment lost 2 bases and the V segment lost 4 bases, leaving 7 bases of the junction unmatched. Germline V CDR1 and CDR2: MGHRA, YSYEKL. This CDR3 reads CASSPGGQGAYEQYF. CDR3 bases: TGCGCCAGCAGCCCAGGGGGCCAGGGGGCCTACGAGCAGTACTTC.

V gene TRBV19 combines with J gene TRBJ1-5; a possible D gene is TRBD1 (6 bases). The CDR3 loop spans 15 amino acids. Trimming stripped 7 bases from V and 4 bases from J, with 17 bases between. Germline loops: CDR1 LNHDA, CDR2 SQIVND (reference sequence). The CDR3 loop is CASNIHGTRNQPQHF. CDR3 bases: TGTGCCAGTAATATTCACGGGACAAGAAATCAGCCCCAGCATTTT.

The chain combines TRBV2 with TRBJ2-5; 8 bases align to TRBD2. There are 14 residues in the CDR3. Germline loops: CDR1 SNHLY, CDR2 FYNNEI. V shed 5 bases, J shed 5 bases, and the junction held 7 bases outside the gene matches. The CDR3: CASSSREGEETQYF. In DNA form, the CDR3 reads TGTGCCAGCAGTTCCCGGGAGGGTGAGGAGACCCAGTACTTC.

The chain combines TRBV5-6 with TRBJ2-7; a weak D match, TRBD1 (6 bases). The CDR3 loop spans 14 amino acids. Germline CDR1 is SGHDT and CDR2 is YYEEEE. The V gene lost 4 bases and the J gene lost 5 bases, with 16 bases spanning the gap. The CDR3 is CASSIQGRRDEQYF. The CDR3, as DNA: TGTGCCAGCAGCATTCAGGGGCGCCGCGACGAGCAGTACTTC. The whole variable domain, filled in from reference TRBV5-6 and TRBJ2-7, reads DAGVTQSPTHLIKTRGQQVTLRCSPKSGHDTVSWYQQALGQGPQFIFQYYEEEERQRGNFPDRFSGHQFPNYSSELNVNALLLGDSALYLCASSIQGRRDEQYFGPGTRLTVT.

The J gene is TRBJ2-7, the V gene TRBV29-1, with D possibly being TRBD2 (6 bases). CDR3 length equals 15 residues. Germline V gene lookup returns CDR1 SQVTM and CDR2 ANQGSEA. V lost 6 bases to trimming and J lost 2 bases, with 20 bases between them. The CDR3 sequence: CSVKGGRSAPYEQYF. CDR3 DNA: TGCAGCGTGAAAGGAGGGCGGTCGGCCCCCTACGAGCAGTACTTC.

This chain uses TRBV3-1 with TRBJ1-5, with a weak D call TRBD1 (5 bases). V shed 4 bases and J shed 3 bases, with 10 bases lying between them. Germline loops: CDR1 LGHDT, CDR2 YNNKEL (reference sequence). This CDR3 spans 14 amino acids. CDR3 residues: CASSPPGHNQPQHF. The CDR3 bases are TGTGCCAGCAGCCCCCCCGGACACAATCAGCCCCAGCATTTT.

The chain links TRBV4-2 to TRBJ2-7; the match to TRBD2 covers 16 bases. CDR3 length equals 17 residues. Germline V CDR1 and CDR2: LGHNA, YNFKEQ. Trimming removed 3 bases from V and 5 bases from J; junction bases left unmatched: 7. This CDR3 reads CASSHPGTSGGAHEQYF. CDR3 DNA sequence: TGTGCCAGCAGCCACCCCGGGACTAGCGGGGGGGCCCACGAGCAGTACTTC.

The chain has TRBV29-1 and TRBJ2-1, with 8 nucleotides matching TRBD2. Germline assignment: CDR1 SQVTM and CDR2 ANQGSEA. The CDR3 spans 14 residues. The V and J ends lost 1 base and 3 bases, in that order; junction bases with no gene match: 2. CDR3 in amino acids: CSVEGGGNYNEQFF. DNA of the CDR3: TGCAGCGTTGAAGGCGGGGGGAACTACAATGAGCAGTTCTTC.

The chain links TRBV4-2 to TRBJ1-5; D is uncertain. Trimming cost V 1 base and J 0 bases, with 4 bases left between them. CDR1 LGHNA and CDR2 YNFKEQ come from the germline V gene. This CDR3 comprises 14 residues. The CDR3 spells CASSQGGSNQPQHF. CDR3 DNA: TGTGCCAGCAGCCAAGGAGGTAGCAATCAGCCCCAGCATTTT.

The rearrangement joins TRBV10-3 to TRBJ1-1; D ambiguous. With 2 bases removed from V and 11 bases from J, the gap between germline ends came to 12 bases. The V gene's germline CDR1 is ENHRY and CDR2 SYGVKD. The CDR3 extends over 12 amino acids. CDR3 bases: TGTGCCATCAGTGAGGGGAGAAAGTTGGCTTTCTTT. It specifies CAISEGRKLAFF.

The V and J genes are TRBV4-1 and TRBJ2-5; D ambiguous. CDR1 is MGHRA, CDR2 YSYEKL, per germline. CDR3 length equals 13 residues. V dropped 1 base and J dropped 3 bases, with 6 bases sitting between them. CDR3 region: CASSQGTEETQYF. CDR3 DNA: TGCGCCAGCAGCCAAGGCACAGAAGAGACCCAGTACTTC.

The chain couples TRBV5-6 to TRBJ2-7; D is perhaps TRBD1 or TRBD2 (5 bases each). V lost 6 bases and J 2 bases, leaving 15 bases between the germline ends. The CDR3 loop spans 14 amino acids. Germline loops: CDR1 SGHDT, CDR2 YYEEEE. DNA of the CDR3: TGTGCCAGCATTCCGGGACCGCGTCCCTACGAGCAGTACTTC. As protein: CASIPGPRPYEQYF. Complete variable domain (other parts from reference TRBV5-6 and TRBJ2-7): DAGVTQSPTHLIKTRGQQVTLRCSPKSGHDTVSWYQQALGQGPQFIFQYYEEEERQRGNFPDRFSGHQFPNYSSELNVNALLLGDSALYLCASIPGPRPYEQYFGPGTRLTVT.

This chain joins TRBV24-1 and TRBJ1-2, with D possibly TRBD1 on 5 matching bases. Per germline, CDR1 KGHDR and CDR2 SFDVKD. The CDR3 spans 12 residues. The V end lost 3 bases, the J end lost 6 bases, and 7 bases lay between the germline ends. The CDR3 nucleotides are TGTGCCACCAGTGATCCAGGGCATGGCTACACCTTC. The encoded protein is CATSDPGHGYTF.

This clonotype was counted a single time. The chain is built from TRBV12-3 or TRBV12-4 and TRBJ1-1; no clear D gene. Trimming took 5 bases from V and 0 from J, leaving 13 bases between them. This CDR3 contains 15 residues. As DNA, the CDR3 is TGTGCCAGCAGTCCCACAACAGCCCTGAACACTGAAGCTTTCTTT. Translated, it gives CASSPTTALNTEAFF.

The V call is TRBV6-1, the J call TRBJ1-1, with a weak D call TRBD1 (6 bases). The germline gives CDR1 MNHNS, CDR2 SASEGT. The length of the CDR3 is 17 residues. Trimming removed 7 bases at V and 1 base at J, with 22 bases between. This chain's CDR3 is CASTITPGGGPNTEAFF. CDR3 sequence (DNA): TGTGCCAGCACCATAACCCCCGGCGGGGGGCCGAACACTGAAGCTTTCTTT.

The chain joins TRBV23-1 to TRBJ2-5; D might be TRBD2 (6 bases). TRBV23-1 is given ORF status, its function remaining uncertain. The germline V and J ends were trimmed by 0 bases and 5 bases, with 16 bases remaining between them. The CDR3 totals 16 residues. In nucleotides, the CDR3 is TGCGCCAGCAGTCAATCCCCTCCGGGGGTGGGGGAGACCCAGTACTTC. This codes for CASSQSPPGVGETQYF.

V gene TRBV6-1 combines with J gene TRBJ2-7; D may be TRBD1 or TRBD2 (5 bases each). The germline CDR1 and CDR2 sequences are MNHNS and SASEGT. The length of the CDR3 is 14 residues. V dropped 5 bases and J dropped 2 bases, with 13 bases sitting between them. CDR3 in DNA: TGTGCCAGCAGTTCACGGGGACGCCCCTACGAGCAGTACGTC. Protein: CASSSRGRPYEQYV.

This clonotype was seen only once. DNA of the CDR3: TGTGCCAGCAGTGAAGGGACACCGAACACTGAAGCTTTCTTT. Translating it yields CASSEGTPNTEAFF. J is TRBJ1-1 and V is TRBV2; D perhaps matches TRBD1 (5 bases). The CDR3 loop spans 14 amino acids. Germline-derived CDR1 and CDR2 are SNHLY and FYNNEI. Trimming pared 1 base from V and 1 base from J, leaving 7 bases between.

The CDR3 sequence: CSAPPPAGESSYNEQFF. The CDR3 DNA reads TGCAGTGCTCCCCCGCCCGCGGGAGAGAGCTCCTACAATGAGCAGTTCTTC. J is TRBJ2-1 and V is TRBV20-1, with 7 bases that match TRBD2. The CDR3 length is 17 residues. J lost 0 bases, V lost 5 bases, and 13 bases had no gene match. In germline, CDR1 is DFQATT, CDR2 SNEGSKA (reference sequence).

V gene TRBV11-2 combines with J gene TRBJ2-3; D may be TRBD1 or TRBD2 (6 bases each). Germline CDR1 SGHAT, CDR2 FQNNGV. V dropped 2 bases and J dropped 5 bases, with 11 bases sitting between them. CDR3 length: 14 residues. The CDR3: CASSLNREVDTQYF. The CDR3, as DNA: TGTGCCAGCAGCTTAAACAGGGAGGTAGATACGCAGTATTTT.